These 25 T cell receptor beta chains came from one sample sequenced in a study of T cell responses to AZD1222 COVID-19 vaccine. The table came from immunoSEQ multiplex PCR; TCRdb's copy has only in-frame clones and leaves some out. This sample has 120,000 to 150,000 clones, with about 86% found just once. The specimen was peripheral blood, collected 28 days after the second AZD1222 dose. The receptor set was obtained from an adult who received the AZD1222 COVID-19 vaccine.

This clone came up once. V gene TRBV30 combines with J gene TRBJ1-6, with 7 bases identical to TRBD1. V lost 1 base to trimming and J lost 7 bases; unmatched junction nucleotides: 16. Germline-derived CDR1 and CDR2 are GTSNPN and SVGIG (reference sequence). The CDR3 is 18 residues long. As DNA, the CDR3 is TGTGCCTGGAGTGCCCCCGCATCTAGACAGGGAGGAAATTCACCCCTCCACTTT. Amino acids: CAWSAPASRQGGNSPLHF.

The rearrangement links TRBV2 to TRBJ1-5, with 7 bases identical to TRBD1. The germline V gene encodes CDR1 SNHLY and CDR2 FYNNEI. The junction had 7 bases not matched to a gene; V was cut back by 4 bases and J by 7 bases. CDR3 size: 14 residues. CDR3 DNA: TGTGCCAGCAGTGGTTTTGACAGGGCCCAGCCCCAGCATTTT. This translates into CASSGFDRAQPQHF.

This rearrangement joins TRBV28 to TRBJ2-1, with 15 bases fitting TRBD2. Germline assignment: CDR1 MDHEN and CDR2 SYDVKM. With 5 bases clipped from V and 4 bases from J, the junction kept 15 bases outside the gene matches. The CDR3 has 20 residues. In DNA form, the CDR3 reads TGTGCCAGCAGTACATATACCGGGACTAGCGGGGGGCTAAATTACAATGAGCAGTTCTTC. Translated: CASSTYTGTSGGLNYNEQFF.

The V gene is TRBV7-8, the J gene TRBJ2-3; TRBD2 matches 9 bases. This CDR3 spans 15 amino acids. Germline-derived CDR1 and CDR2 are SGHVS and FQNEAQ. With V trimmed by 2 bases and J by 4 bases, 4 bases remained unmatched. This CDR3 is CASSLLAGISDTQYF. The CDR3 coding sequence is TGTGCCAGCAGCTTACTAGCGGGGATCTCAGATACGCAGTATTTT. Supplemented by reference TRBV7-8 and TRBJ2-3, the full variable domain reads GAGVSQSPRYKVAKRGQDVALRCDPISGHVSLFWYQQALGQGPEFLTYFQNEAQLDKSGLPSDRFFAERPEGSVSTLKIQRTQQEDSAVYLCASSLLAGISDTQYFGPGTRLTVL.

V is TRBV9 and J is TRBJ2-3, with D perhaps TRBD2 (6 bases). This CDR3 has 15 amino acids. V was pared by 2 bases and J by 4 bases, with 14 bases between. Germline assignment: CDR1 SGDLS and CDR2 YYNGEE. The CDR3 DNA reads as TGTGCCAGCAGCGTGGGCGGGGTAGGTGCAGATACGCAGTATTTT. This sequence encodes CASSVGGVGADTQYF.

CDR3 protein: CASSRTNDDVNGYTF. Here the CDR3 DNA reads TGTGCCAGCAGCCGTACTAACGATGACGTCAATGGCTACACCTTC. V gene TRBV3-1 (or the pseudogene TRBV3-2) combines with J gene TRBJ1-2; D remains ambiguous. This CDR3 spans 15 amino acids. Between the trimmed V and J ends, which lost 4 bases and 6 bases, there was a span of 18 bases. Germline CDR1 reads LGHDT; CDR2 reads YNNKEL (reference sequence).

The chain combines TRBV7-7 with TRBJ2-5; the match to TRBD2 covers 9 bases. Per germline, CDR1 SSHAT and CDR2 FNYEAQ (reference sequence). The V gene end was trimmed by 5 bases and the J gene end by 6 bases; junction bases not matched to a gene: 10. The CDR3 consists of 15 residues. As DNA, the CDR3 is TGTGCCAGCAGCATCCTTAGCGGGGGCTGGCAGACCCAGTACTTC. Translation gives CASSILSGGWQTQYF.

The DNA of the CDR3 is TGTGCCATCAGTGCGAGCGGGCGAGCCATATATTTT. Protein product: CAISASGRAIYF. The chain employs TRBV15 and TRBJ1-3; no firm D call. This CDR3 comprises 12 residues. CDR1 LNHNV and CDR2 YYDKDF come from the germline V gene (reference sequence). V was pared by 10 bases and J by 11 bases, with 18 bases between.

The V and J genes are TRBV3-1 (or the pseudogene TRBV3-2) and TRBJ2-7, with 8 bases matching TRBD2. This CDR3 is 12 amino acids long. The V gene's germline CDR1 is LGHDT and CDR2 YNNKEL (reference sequence). V dropped 7 bases and J dropped 5; count of bases not matched to a gene: 4. The CDR3 here is CASMSGGDEQYF. The CDR3 region has the DNA TGTGCCAGCATGTCCGGGGGGGACGAGCAGTACTTC.

This clone was counted a few times. This sequence joins TRBV5-4 and TRBJ1-1; D remains ambiguous. There are 13 residues in the CDR3. Trimming removed 0 bases at V and 8 bases at J, with 11 bases between. CDR1 is SGHNT, CDR2 YYREEE, per germline (reference sequence). This chain's CDR3 is CASSLEVSIEAFF. CDR3 sequence (DNA): TGTGCCAGCAGCTTGGAGGTCAGCATCGAAGCTTTCTTT.

This chain uses TRBV7-2 with TRBJ2-2; unclear D gene. This CDR3 spans 14 amino acids. The germline gives CDR1 SGHTA, CDR2 FQGNSA. V lost 5 bases to trimming and J lost 1 base, with 8 bases between them. As DNA, the CDR3 is TGTGCCAGCAGCCCGACTGGGAACACCGGGGAGCTGTTTTTT. The encoded protein is CASSPTGNTGELFF.

Note on this clone: Germline is not matched at one junction end, which may reflect a read error. The rearrangement uses TRBV19 and TRBJ1-4; 8 positions agree with TRBD1. Germline CDR1 LNHDA, CDR2 SQIVND (reference sequence). The CDR3 runs 15 residues. The CDR3 coding sequence is TGCGATCTGTCCTTTTTTGACAGGGGTTATGAAAAACTGTTTTTT. It specifies CDLSFFDRGYEKLFF.

The chain combines TRBV2 with TRBJ2-7; D remains ambiguous. Trimming took off 8 bases at V and 7 bases at J, with 12 bases between the two ends. There are 11 residues in the CDR3. CDR1 is SNHLY, CDR2 FYNNEI, per germline. CDR3 DNA sequence: TGTGCCAGCTTGTCGTGGCGGGAGCAGTACTTC. Its protein product is CASLSWREQYF.

The V gene is TRBV3-1 (or the pseudogene TRBV3-2), the J gene TRBJ2-5; no firm D call. CDR3 size: 13 residues. V was shortened by 1 base and J by 0 bases, with 3 bases between the two germline ends. The V gene's germline CDR1 is LGHDT and CDR2 YNNKEL (reference sequence). For the CDR3, the DNA is TGTGCCAGCAGCCAAGTTCACCAAGAGACCCAGTACTTC. It encodes CASSQVHQETQYF.

The chain couples TRBV5-4 to TRBJ2-4; 8 positions agree with TRBD1. V lost 4 bases, J lost 5 bases, and 8 bases stayed unmatched. The germline gives CDR1 SGHNT, CDR2 YYREEE (reference sequence). The CDR3 extends over 15 amino acids. The chain's CDR3 is CASSQRQGLENIQYF. In DNA, the CDR3 is TGTGCCAGCAGCCAACGACAGGGGTTAGAAAACATTCAGTACTTC.

The chain is built from TRBV5-1 and TRBJ1-2; the D gene is possibly TRBD1 (5 bases). V lost 7 bases, J lost 5 bases, and 12 bases lay in between. Germline V gives CDR1 SGHRS, CDR2 YFSETQ. The CDR3 runs to 12 residues. The CDR3 DNA reads TGCGCCAGCGACAACGCAGGGTATGGCTACACCTTC. The encoded protein is CASDNAGYGYTF.

The chain links TRBV29-1 to TRBJ1-1, with D tentatively TRBD1 (6 bases). This CDR3 region has 13 residues. Per germline, CDR1 SQVTM and CDR2 ANQGSEA. V lost 7 bases and J 1 base, leaving 13 bases between the germline ends. The CDR3 reads CSADDRTNTEAFF. The CDR3 DNA reads as TGCAGCGCCGATGACAGGACGAACACTGAAGCTTTCTTT.

The CDR3 spells CASSLELTDTQYF. CDR3 sequence (DNA): TGTGCCAGCAGCCTGGAGCTCACAGATACGCAGTATTTT. V gene TRBV3-1 (or the pseudogene TRBV3-2) combines with J gene TRBJ2-3, with D hard to call. Trimming removed 4 bases at V and 2 bases at J, with 7 bases between. CDR1 and CDR2 from the germline V gene are LGHDT and YNNKEL (reference sequence). This CDR3 has 13 amino acids.

V and J are TRBV10-3 and TRBJ2-3; 9 nucleotides align to TRBD2. V shed 3 bases, J shed 6 bases, and the junction held 7 bases outside the gene matches. CDR3 length equals 15 residues. CDR1 is ENHRY, CDR2 SYGVKD, per germline. The CDR3 sequence is CAISDGGLASDTQYF. The CDR3 region has the DNA TGTGCCATCAGTGATGGGGGACTAGCTTCCGATACGCAGTATTTT.

The chain uses TRBV19 and TRBJ2-7, with TRBD1 as a possible D gene (5 bases). CDR1 is LNHDA and CDR2 is SQIVND in the germline V gene (reference sequence). This CDR3 is 13 amino acids long. The ends were cut back, 9 bases at V and 2 bases at J, with 14 bases in the middle. In DNA form, the CDR3 reads TGTGCCAGCGCCTTACAGGCAACCTACGAGCAGTACTTC. Translated, it gives CASALQATYEQYF. Supplemented by reference TRBV19 and TRBJ2-7, the full variable domain reads DGGITQSPKYLFRKEGQNVTLSCEQNLNHDAMYWYRQDPGQGLRLIYYSQIVNDFQKGDIAEGYSVSREKKESFPLTVTSAQKNPTAFYLCASALQATYEQYFGPGTRLTVT.

The J gene is TRBJ2-3, the V gene TRBV10-2; TRBD1 matches at 7 bases. Germline CDR1 WSHSY, CDR2 SAAADI. CDR3 length: 14 amino acids. V was clipped by 9 bases and J by 6 bases; unmatched bases: 12. The CDR3 reads CASREGRGKDTQYF. DNA for the CDR3: TGCGCCAGTCGAGAGGGCAGGGGGAAGGATACGCAGTATTTT.

The chain joins TRBV5-1 to TRBJ1-2; D remains ambiguous. CDR3 size: 14 residues. The V end was cut by 4 bases, the J end by 7 bases, with 17 bases between. Germline loops: CDR1 SGHRS, CDR2 YFSETQ. This CDR3 is CASSPLWGGGGYTF. In DNA form, the CDR3 reads TGCGCCAGCAGCCCCCTTTGGGGTGGTGGTGGCTACACCTTC. The entire variable domain, with the rest obtained from reference TRBV5-1 and TRBJ1-2, is as follows: KAGVTQTPRYLIKTRGQQVTLSCSPISGHRSVSWYQQTPGQGLQFLFEYFSETQRNKGNFPGRFSGRQFSNSRSEMNVSTLELGDSALYLCASSPLWGGGGYTFGSGTRLTVV.

The rearrangement uses TRBV6-4 and TRBJ1-2; D is unresolved. V gave up 2 bases and J gave up 4 bases, with 8 bases separating them. The CDR3 length is 13 residues. CDR1 is MRHNA and CDR2 is SNTAGT in the germline V gene. CDR3 loop: CASSDGGSYGYTF. CDR3 coding DNA: TGTGCCAGCAGTGACGGCGGTTCCTATGGCTACACCTTC.

The rearrangement joins TRBV5-6 to TRBJ1-1; D ambiguous. Per germline, CDR1 SGHDT and CDR2 YYEEEE. Trimming stripped 2 bases from V and 1 base from J, with 9 bases between. This CDR3 spans 14 amino acids. The CDR3 region has the DNA TGTGCCAGCAGCTTCGTGGAGGGGAACACTGAAGCTTTCTTT. Protein: CASSFVEGNTEAFF.

The genes are TRBV27 and TRBJ1-2; TRBD1 aligns across 7 bases. Trimming cost V 2 bases and J 5 bases; bases outside gene matches: 8. There are 15 residues in the CDR3. Germline assignment: CDR1 MNHEY and CDR2 SMNVEV (reference sequence). The CDR3 nucleotides read TGTGCCAGCAGTTTAAGAAGTCAGACAGGGTATGGCTACACCTTC. As protein: CASSLRSQTGYGYTF.